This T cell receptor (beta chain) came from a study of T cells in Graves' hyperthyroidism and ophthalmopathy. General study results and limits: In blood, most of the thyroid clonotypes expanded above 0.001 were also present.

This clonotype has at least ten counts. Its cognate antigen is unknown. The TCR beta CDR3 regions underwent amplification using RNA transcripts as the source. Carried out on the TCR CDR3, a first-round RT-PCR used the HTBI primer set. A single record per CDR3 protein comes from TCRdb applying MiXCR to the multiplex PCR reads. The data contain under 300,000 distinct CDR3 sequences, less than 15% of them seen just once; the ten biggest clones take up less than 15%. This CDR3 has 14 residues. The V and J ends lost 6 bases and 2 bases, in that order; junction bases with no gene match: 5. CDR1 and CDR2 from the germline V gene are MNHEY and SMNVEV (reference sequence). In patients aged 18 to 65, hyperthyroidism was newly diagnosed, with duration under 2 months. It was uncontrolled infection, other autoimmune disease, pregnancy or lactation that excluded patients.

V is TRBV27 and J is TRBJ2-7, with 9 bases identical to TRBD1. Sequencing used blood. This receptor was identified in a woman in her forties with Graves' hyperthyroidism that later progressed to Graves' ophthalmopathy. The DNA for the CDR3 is TGTGCCAGCAGCATCGACAGGGGGACCTACGAGCAGTACTTC. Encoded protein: CASSIDRGTYEQYF.